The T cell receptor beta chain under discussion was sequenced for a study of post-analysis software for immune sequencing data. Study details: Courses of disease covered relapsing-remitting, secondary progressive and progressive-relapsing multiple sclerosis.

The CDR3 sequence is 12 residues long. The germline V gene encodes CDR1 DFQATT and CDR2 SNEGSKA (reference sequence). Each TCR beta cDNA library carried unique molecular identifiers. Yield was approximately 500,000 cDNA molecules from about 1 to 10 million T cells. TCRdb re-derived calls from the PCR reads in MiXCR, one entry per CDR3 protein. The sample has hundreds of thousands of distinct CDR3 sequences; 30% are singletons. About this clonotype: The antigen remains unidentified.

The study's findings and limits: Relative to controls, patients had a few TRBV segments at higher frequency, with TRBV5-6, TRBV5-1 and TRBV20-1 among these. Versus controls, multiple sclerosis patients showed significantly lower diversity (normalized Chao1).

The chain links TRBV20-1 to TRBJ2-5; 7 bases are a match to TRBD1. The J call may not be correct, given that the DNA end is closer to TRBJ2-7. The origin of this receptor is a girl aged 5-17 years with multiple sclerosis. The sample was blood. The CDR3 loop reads CSASTGNYEQYF. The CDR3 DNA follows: TGCAGTGCCTCGACAGGGAACTACGAGCAGTACTTC.